The rows below give T cell receptor beta chains drawn from one sample of a study of cytomegalovirus exposure and HLA in healthy donors. Measured with immunoSEQ multiplex PCR; TCRdb has only the in-frame clones, and not every one. Seen here are over 100,000 clones, about 8.5% observed once, and the top ten hold 5% to 7%. Sequencing used PBMCs. The receptors here all came from a man between 35 and 55 years old in good health and CMV-seronegative. Both conserved end residues are part of each CDR3. The order of the fields is clone size, D gene, J gene, V gene, CDR3 protein, CDR3 DNA. The D gene is left open where the match is weak. Size is stated for part of the rows, as once, few or many counts, or as a class when the clone is expanded.

clone_size: .; d_call: TRBD2; j_call: TRBJ2-1; v_call: TRBV27; cdr3_aa: CASSVRLAGASYNEQFF; cdr3_nt: TGTGCCAGCAGTGTTCGACTAGCGGGGGCCTCCTACAATGAGCAGTTCTTC
clone_size: few; d_call: .; j_call: TRBJ2-7; v_call: TRBV27; cdr3_aa: CASSFGRDSYEQYF; cdr3_nt: TGTGCCAGCAGTTTTGGCAGGGACTCCTACGAGCAGTACTTC
clone_size: .; d_call: TRBD1; j_call: TRBJ2-1; v_call: TRBV2; cdr3_aa: CASSEGQGLPAEQFF; cdr3_nt: TGTGCCAGCAGTGAGGGACAGGGGTTGCCTGCTGAGCAGTTCTTC
clone_size: .; d_call: .; j_call: TRBJ1-5; v_call: TRBV29-1; cdr3_aa: CSVVDGSLNQPQHF; cdr3_nt: TGCAGCGTCGTAGATGGGAGCCTAAATCAGCCCCAGCATTTT
clone_size: few; d_call: .; j_call: TRBJ1-1; v_call: TRBV23-1; cdr3_aa: CASSQSGQTMNTEAFF; cdr3_nt: TGCGCCAGCAGTCAATCTGGGCAGACCATGAACACTGAAGCTTTCTTT
clone_size: .; d_call: TRBD1; j_call: TRBJ2-2; v_call: TRBV6-5; cdr3_aa: CASRRQGRTGELFF; cdr3_nt: TGTGCCAGCAGGAGACAGGGGAGGACCGGGGAGCTGTTTTTT
clone_size: few; d_call: TRBD1; j_call: TRBJ1-3; v_call: TRBV30; cdr3_aa: CAWSVMDRGKNTIYF; cdr3_nt: TGTGCCTGGAGTGTAATGGACAGGGGGAAGAACACCATATATTTT
clone_size: few; d_call: .; j_call: TRBJ1-1; v_call: TRBV2; cdr3_aa: CASSELRGKFEAFF; cdr3_nt: TGTGCCAGCAGTGAACTCCGAGGGAAATTTGAAGCTTTCTTT
clone_size: few; d_call: .; j_call: TRBJ1-6; v_call: TRBV6-1; cdr3_aa: CASSEASGHSPLHF; cdr3_nt: TGTGCCAGCAGTGAAGCGAGCGGGCATTCACCCCTCCACTTT
clone_size: .; d_call: .; j_call: TRBJ2-7; v_call: TRBV12-2; cdr3_aa: CATQEGYSYEQYF; cdr3_nt: TGTGCAACCCAGGAGGGGTATTCCTACGAGCAGTACTTC
clone_size: .; d_call: .; j_call: TRBJ1-1; v_call: TRBV5-4; cdr3_aa: CASSLGLLNTEAFF; cdr3_nt: TGTGCCAGCAGCTTGGGACTGTTGAACACTGAAGCTTTCTTT
clone_size: few; d_call: TRBD1; j_call: TRBJ2-7; v_call: TRBV15; cdr3_aa: CATSRDPPGTGYEQYF; cdr3_nt: TGTGCCACCAGCAGAGACCCCCCCGGGACAGGCTACGAGCAGTACTTC
clone_size: .; d_call: .; j_call: TRBJ1-1; v_call: TRBV19; cdr3_aa: CASGADEAFF; cdr3_nt: TGTGCCAGTGGGGCAGATGAAGCTTTCTTT
clone_size: few; d_call: TRBD2; j_call: TRBJ2-5; v_call: TRBV4-2; cdr3_aa: CASSPAGGGETQYF; cdr3_nt: TGTGCCAGCAGCCCAGCGGGGGGAGGAGAGACCCAGTACTTC
clone_size: few; d_call: TRBD1; j_call: TRBJ2-7; v_call: TRBV2; cdr3_aa: CASTGQGSPRQYF; cdr3_nt: TGTGCCAGCACGGGACAGGGTTCTCCGCGGCAGTACTTC
clone_size: few; d_call: .; j_call: TRBJ2-5; v_call: TRBV11-2; cdr3_aa: CASSLGPYRPSQYF; cdr3_nt: TGTGCCAGCAGCTTAGGACCTTACAGGCCCTCCCAGTACTTC
clone_size: few; d_call: TRBD1; j_call: TRBJ1-4; v_call: TRBV4-1; cdr3_aa: CASSQVTGGMDEKLFF; cdr3_nt: TGCGCCAGCAGCCAAGTAACAGGGGGCATGGATGAAAAACTGTTTTTT
clone_size: .; d_call: .; j_call: TRBJ1-6; v_call: TRBV19; cdr3_aa: CASTLNRVSPLHF; cdr3_nt: TGTGCCAGTACCCTAAACAGGGTATCACCCCTCCACTTT
clone_size: .; d_call: .; j_call: TRBJ2-3; v_call: TRBV7-9; cdr3_aa: CASSRDSHTQYF; cdr3_nt: TGTGCCAGCAGCCGGGACTCCCATACGCAGTATTTT
clone_size: .; d_call: .; j_call: TRBJ1-2; v_call: TRBV19; cdr3_aa: CASSINSGHGYGYTF; cdr3_nt: TGTGCCAGTAGTATCAACTCAGGGCATGGCTATGGCTACACCTTC
clone_size: .; d_call: .; j_call: TRBJ1-3; v_call: TRBV2; cdr3_aa: CASTLGGARGNTIYF; cdr3_nt: TGTGCCAGCACCCTCGGGGGGGCGCGTGGAAACACCATATATTTT
clone_size: few; d_call: .; j_call: TRBJ1-6; v_call: TRBV5-1; cdr3_aa: CASSLEAGDSPLHF; cdr3_nt: TGCGCCAGCAGCTTAGAGGCAGGGGATTCACCCCTCCACTTT
clone_size: few; d_call: .; j_call: TRBJ1-2; v_call: TRBV28; cdr3_aa: CASSHLNIDRNYGYTF; cdr3_nt: TGTGCCAGCAGCCACCTTAACATCGACAGAAACTATGGCTACACCTTC
clone_size: .; d_call: TRBD1; j_call: TRBJ1-6; v_call: TRBV11-2; cdr3_aa: CASSWGQYNSPLHF; cdr3_nt: TGTGCCAGCAGCTGGGGACAGTATAATTCACCCCTCCACTTT
clone_size: few; d_call: .; j_call: TRBJ1-2; v_call: TRBV6-5; cdr3_aa: CASSSRGANYGYTF; cdr3_nt: TGTGCCAGCAGTTCGCGGGGCGCGAACTATGGCTACACCTTC
clone_size: .; d_call: .; j_call: TRBJ2-3; v_call: TRBV7-2; cdr3_aa: CASSSRTLGGTDTQYF; cdr3_nt: TGTGCCAGCAGCAGCCGGACTTTGGGAGGCACAGATACGCAGTATTTT
clone_size: .; d_call: .; j_call: TRBJ1-5; v_call: TRBV28; cdr3_aa: CASRRTFNSNQPQHF; cdr3_nt: TGTGCCAGCAGACGGACATTTAATAGCAATCAGCCCCAGCATTTT